This TCR beta chain was observed in a study of T cells in Graves' hyperthyroidism and ophthalmopathy. At least ten counts were recorded for this clonotype. What it recognizes is unknown. CDR1 and CDR2 from the germline V gene are MNHEY and SVGEGT. The CDR3 is 18 amino acids. V dropped 4 bases and J dropped 3 bases, with 25 bases sitting between them. Study-wide points: Researchers found most expanded thyroid clonotypes above 0.001 in blood as well.

TCR beta CDR3 sequences were amplified from RNA transcripts. Primed by the HTBI set, a first-round RT-PCR was run on the TCR CDR3. TCRdb re-called the multiplex PCR reads through MiXCR, storing one row per CDR3 protein. Found here are a few hundred thousand distinct CDR3 sequences, about 16% of them singletons; the top ten hold about 41%. Over 18 months, lack of ophthalmopathy progression marked Graves' hyperthyroidism as stable. The authors obtained PBMCs from 9 to 10 ml of fresh peripheral blood. V gene TRBV6-2 or TRBV6-3 combines with J gene TRBJ2-7; D remains unclear. This receptor was identified in a man aged 35 to 55 with Graves' hyperthyroidism. The sequencing input was blood. The chain's CDR3 is CASSSMMAGRSLGYEQYF. The CDR3 DNA reads TGTGCCAGCAGTTCGATGATGGCAGGTAGATCGTTAGGCTACGAGCAGTACTTC.